The next 2 T cell receptor beta chains were all read from a single sample in a study of blood T cell repertoires in COVID-19. Assay used: immunoSEQ multiplex PCR; TCRdb lists only in-frame clones, some missing. The sample holds approximately 100,000 clones, about 89% seen once. The sequenced material came from peripheral blood. The receptors here all came from a woman aged 55-70 years with acute or convalescent COVID-19.

This clone was detected only a few times. The chain is built from TRBV12-1 and TRBJ2-7; the table calls TRBD1, which could not be checked here. TRBV12-1 is deemed a pseudogene. The CDR3 is made up of 16 amino acids. CDR3 protein: CASSIPDREPYYEQYV. CDR3 in DNA: TGTGCCAGCAGCATACCGGACAGGGAGCCATACTACGAGCAGTACGTC.

This chain joins TRBV6-5 and TRBJ1-5, with TRBD1 matching 8 bases. The V segment lost 6 bases and the J segment 2 bases; nucleotides outside the gene matches: 9. The CDR3 has 16 amino acids. CDR1 is MNHEY, CDR2 SVGAGI, per germline. This CDR3 reads CASRYTGGGRNQPQHF. The CDR3, as DNA: TGTGCCAGCAGATACACAGGGGGAGGGCGCAATCAGCCCCAGCATTTT.